The rows below give T cell receptor beta chains drawn from one sample of a study of cytotoxic CD8 clonotypes in ibrutinib-treated CLL. TCRdb's table, derived via immunoSEQ multiplex PCR, lists solely in-frame clones and lacks some. This sample has about 300,000 clones, with 70% to 80% found just once. The sequences come from PBMCs, collected at disease progression, from a patient treated with ibrutinib. These receptors originate from a human donor with chronic lymphocytic leukemia. CDR3s include the opening cysteine and the closing phenylalanine or tryptophan.

TRBV5-4	TRBJ1-2	CASSHLGQQSYGYTF
TRBV5-1	TRBJ2-2	CASRGQGASTGELFF
TRBV28	TRBJ2-7	CASSLITTRPYEQYF
TRBV7-2	TRBJ2-7	CASSSPGTGLWEQYF
TRBV29-1	TRBJ2-7	CSVAPGQGPEQYF
TRBV6-6	TRBJ2-1	CASSYSIFQTYNEQFF
TRBV13	TRBJ1-2	CASSLGRTGNSKRGYTF
TRBV5-1	TRBJ2-7	CASSLVGSYEQYF
TRBV19	TRBJ2-7	CASSVARRYEQYF
TRBV7-9	TRBJ1-1	CASSSNRGNTEAFF
TRBV6-5	TRBJ2-7	CASRKTSTYEQYF
TRBV2	TRBJ2-3	CASSVLPRDTQYF
TRBV28	TRBJ1-3	CASRGQGVGGNTIYF
TRBV27	TRBJ2-4	CASRPEAKNIQYF
TRBV6-1	TRBJ2-4	CASTSGVIQYF
TRBV29-1	TRBJ2-7	CSVEERGSSYEQYF
TRBV4-1	TRBJ1-2	CASSQGTVVRGYTF
TRBV10-2	TRBJ2-3	CASNRDSLSTDTQYF
TRBV15	TRBJ1-4	CATSRVQVNEKLFF
TRBV5-8	TRBJ1-5	CAGRPGSRPVGGQPQHF
TRBV4-2	TRBJ1-5	CASSATERDQPQHF
TRBV5-1	TRBJ2-7	CASSLRGQFYEQYF
TRBV2	TRBJ2-1	CASSEGLAGFF
TRBV29-1	TRBJ1-2	CSASYRGYYGYTF
TRBV15	TRBJ2-2	CATGGTTGTGGELFF
TRBV6-6	TRBJ1-2	CASSYGRGGYGYTF
TRBV7-6	TRBJ2-5	CASSFHRGSREETQYF
TRBV4-2	TRBJ1-6	CASSQLWDYNSPLHF
TRBV6-5	TRBJ2-7	CANMAGEQYF
TRBV11-2	TRBJ2-1	CASSSLLPPGREQFF
TRBV9	TRBJ1-2	CATKDRAAGYTF
TRBV7-7	TRBJ2-1	CASSLGTGNNEQFF
TRBV5-1	TRBJ2-6	CASSLVGGTGTGANVLTF
TRBV7-2	TRBJ2-1	CASSLQGSYNEQFF
TRBV2	TRBJ2-7	CASTLLGQPYEQYF
TRBV10-1	TRBJ2-1	CASSALDRAYNEQFF
TRBV10-3	TRBJ2-3	CAIARGGSDTQYF
TRBV18	TRBJ1-2	CASSPSMEGGYTF
TRBV25-1	TRBJ2-7	CASSEAWTGGYEQYF
TRBV6-1	TRBJ1-1	CASSAQDRGIDTEAFF
TRBV27	TRBJ2-7	CASSSRGYDYEQYF